The clone carrying this T cell receptor beta chain is large in the sample. Other DNA sequences from this sample encode an identical CDR3 as well. Sequenced by immunoSEQ multiplex PCR; TCRdb stores in-frame clones only, minus some. The data contain about 80,000 clones, about 88% of them singletons. This specimen belongs to a study of control samples from healthy donors and cancer patients. CDR3 length: 13 residues. CDR1 and CDR2 from the germline V gene are KGHDR and SFDVKD. V dropped 9 bases and J dropped 1 base, with 12 bases sitting between them. The sequencing sample was made of blood. The chain has TRBV24-1 and TRBJ2-7; D not certain. The source is a woman between 45 and 60 years old in good health. CDR3 loop: CATSAETSYEQYF. CDR3 bases: TGTGCCACCTCGGCGGAAACTTCCTACGAGCAGTACTTC.